The TCR beta chain under discussion was sequenced for a study of T cell clones after liver transplantation. Turning to the study itself: HCV positivity affected three of eight recipients; the rest lacked autoimmune or viral indications. Standard immunosuppression, with no induction, continued until 12-24 months after transplant.

Only in-frame clones appear in the TCRdb table, and some are missing; sequencing was by immunoSEQ multiplex PCR. The table lists some 6,100 clones, 79% of them singletons. Overall study findings and caveats: Donor-reactive sequences fell more than third party-reactive ones, suggesting partial deletion.

Remarks on this clone: What it binds is unknown.

This receptor was obtained from a human patient who received a liver transplant. These T cells may partly come from the graft donor. The specimen comprised CD8+ T cells from blood, sampled 24 months after liver transplant.

The CDR3 is CASSVTGSSYNEQFF. As DNA, the CDR3 is TGTGCCAGCAGCGTTACAGGGAGCTCCTACAATGAGCAGTTCTTC. The chain carries TRBV9 and TRBJ2-1; D possibly corresponds to TRBD1 (6 bases). Germline-derived CDR1 and CDR2 are SGDLS and YYNGEE. Trimming removed 2 bases at V and 0 bases at J, with 9 bases between. The CDR3 is made up of 15 amino acids.